The 25 T cell receptor beta chains listed next were all sequenced from one sample in a study of blood T cell repertoires in COVID-19 (TCRdb year 2020). To prepare the library, the immunoSEQ multiplex PCR assay was applied. The table comes from immuneACCESS by way of TCRdb, which keeps in-frame sequences with V and J called. Part of the clones is missing from these tables; in studies checked, under half for an unresolved V gene and the rest for unknown reasons. Within this sample are roughly 250,000 clones, with roughly 90% of them counted one time only. Clones ranked in the top ten supply about 12% of the sample. Sequencing used peripheral blood. The receptors shown here come from a woman in her twenties or thirties with COVID-19, enrolled during active disease.

This clone has just a few counts. J is TRBJ1-2 and V is TRBV19, with D possibly TRBD1 on 6 matching bases. Trimming took off 5 bases at V and 7 bases at J, with 17 bases between the two ends. Germline CDR1 reads LNHDA; CDR2 reads SQIVND (reference sequence). This CDR3 spans 14 amino acids. Here the CDR3 DNA reads TGTGCCAGTAGTCTACAGGGATCCCACGCTGGCTACACCTTC. It codes for CASSLQGSHAGYTF.

V and J are TRBV27 and TRBJ2-2; D may be TRBD2 (6 bases). The V and J ends lost 3 bases and 6 bases respectively, with 11 bases between them. CDR1 and CDR2 (germline): MNHEY, SMNVEV (reference sequence). The CDR3 runs to 14 residues. The CDR3 DNA is TGTGCCAGCAGTTTTGGAGGGTCACCCGGGGAGCTGTTTTTT. Its translation: CASSFGGSPGELFF.

In nucleotides, the CDR3 is TGTGCCAGCAGCCTCCAGACAGGGGCCGGGGAAGCTTTCTTT. This translates into CASSLQTGAGEAFF. The rearrangement joins TRBV3-1 (or the pseudogene TRBV3-2) to TRBJ1-1, with 8 nucleotides matching TRBD1. Germline V gene data show CDR1 as LGHDT and CDR2 as YNNKEL (reference sequence). V was clipped by 4 bases and J by 8 bases; unmatched bases: 9. The CDR3 runs 14 residues.

The genes are TRBV3-1 (or the pseudogene TRBV3-2) and TRBJ2-7; the D gene is possibly TRBD2 (7 bases). V was shortened by 5 bases and J by 1 base, with 15 bases between the two germline ends. Germline V lookup: CDR1 LGHDT, CDR2 YNNKEL (reference sequence). The CDR3 loop spans 15 amino acids. CDR3 sequence reads: CASSSRGGGSYEQYF. The CDR3 DNA reads TGTGCCAGCAGCTCCCGGGGAGGGGGGTCCTACGAGCAGTACTTC.

The rearrangement joins TRBV20-1 to TRBJ1-2; no clear D gene. The V gene's germline CDR1 is DFQATT and CDR2 SNEGSKA (reference sequence). V was clipped by 3 bases and J by 7 bases, with 15 bases between them. CDR3 length: 13 residues. CDR3 nucleotides: TGCAGTGCTAGTAGCGTCCTCGTGGGTGGCTACACCTTC. Translation gives CSASSVLVGGYTF.

The chain uses TRBV7-6 and TRBJ2-1; D uncertain. V lost 2 bases and J lost 9, with 11 bases in between. Germline lookup yields CDR1 SGHVS and CDR2 FNYEAQ. The CDR3 runs to 13 residues. In nucleotides, the CDR3 is TGTGCCAGCAGCTTAACGCGGTTGGCTGAGCAGTTCTTC. As protein: CASSLTRLAEQFF.

The chain recombines TRBV19 with TRBJ1-5; D is perhaps TRBD1 (6 bases). Germline CDR1 and CDR2: LNHDA and SQIVND (reference sequence). Trimming stripped 7 bases from V and 4 bases from J, with 8 bases between. CDR3 length equals 12 residues. The CDR3 DNA reads as TGTGCCAGTAAAACAGGGAATCAGCCCCAGCATTTT. Protein product: CASKTGNQPQHF.

With respect to this clone: Other DNA sequences within the sample encode an identical CDR3. This sequence joins TRBV6-5 and TRBJ2-7; maybe TRBD1 (6 bases). V was shortened by 4 bases and J by 0 bases, with 10 bases between the two germline ends. Germline-derived CDR1 and CDR2 are MNHEY and SVGAGI. The CDR3 has 14 amino acids. In DNA form, the CDR3 reads TGTGCCAGCAGTTTGACAGGTTACTCCTACGAGCAGTACTTC. Its translation: CASSLTGYSYEQYF.

This rearrangement joins TRBV9 to TRBJ2-7; TRBD1 might be the D (5 bases). CDR1 is SGDLS and CDR2 is YYNGEE in the germline V gene. Trimming pared 0 bases from V and 3 bases from J, leaving 10 bases between. CDR3 length: 14 residues. CDR3 protein: CASSVGTGYYEQYF. The CDR3 DNA sequence: TGTGCCAGCAGCGTAGGTACAGGTTACTACGAGCAGTACTTC.

The chain has TRBV9 and TRBJ2-7, with 9 bases that match TRBD1. J was trimmed by 5 bases and V by 5 bases; bases with no gene match: 11. Germline values: CDR1 SGDLS, CDR2 YYNGEE. The CDR3 length is 15 residues. CDR3 DNA: TGTGCCAGCAGTCCTTACCCCGGGACAGGGCACGAGCAGTACTTC. Its protein product is CASSPYPGTGHEQYF.

This clone appeared a single time. This chain links TRBV5-1 with TRBJ1-5, with D perhaps TRBD1 (6 bases). This CDR3 is 14 amino acids long. V was cut by 0 bases and J by 6 bases, with 10 bases left in between. Germline V gene sequence: CDR1 SGHRS, CDR2 YFSETQ. CDR3 sequence (DNA): TGCGCCAGCAGCTTGGCAGGGGAGGGTCAGCCCCAGCATTTT. Its protein is CASSLAGEGQPQHF.

The chain employs TRBV6-2 or TRBV6-3 and TRBJ1-2, with TRBD1 as a possible D gene (5 bases). V was clipped by 2 bases and J by 13 bases, with 11 bases between them. This CDR3 is built from 11 residues. The germline CDR1 and CDR2 sequences are MNHEY and SVGEGT. The CDR3 loop is CASSYPAGVTF. For the CDR3, the DNA is TGTGCCAGCAGTTACCCTGCGGGGGTCACCTTC.

Regarding this clone: A much larger clone lies one base from this, so it may be a read error. This chain uses TRBV11-3 with TRBJ2-7; D is possibly TRBD1 (5 bases). Germline assignment: CDR1 SGHNT and CDR2 YENEEA. The CDR3 runs 13 residues. V was shortened by 1 base and J by 3 bases, with 7 bases between the two germline ends. In nucleotides, the CDR3 is TGTGCCAGCAGCTTAGCAGGGCACTACGAGCAGTACTTC. This codes for CASSLAGHYEQYF.

The rearrangement links TRBV6-5 to TRBJ2-3, with a weak D call TRBD1 (7 bases). The CDR3 is 15 amino acids. CDR1 is MNHEY, CDR2 SVGAGI, per germline. V shed 7 bases and J shed 0 bases, with 14 bases lying between them. The CDR3, as DNA: TGTGCCAGCACCCAGGGGGGTGGTAGCACAGATACGCAGTATTTT. As protein: CASTQGGGSTDTQYF.

This chain uses TRBV27 with TRBJ2-1, with D perhaps TRBD2 (5 bases). Germline V gene sequence: CDR1 MNHEY, CDR2 SMNVEV (reference sequence). The CDR3 runs 13 residues. V was pared by 6 bases and J by 8 bases, with 14 bases between. CDR3 DNA: TGTGCCAGCAGCCCACTAGAGGTGTATGAGCAGTTCTTC. Its protein is CASSPLEVYEQFF.

The chain carries TRBV13 and TRBJ1-3, with D hard to call. The CDR3 consists of 15 residues. Between the trimmed V and J ends, which lost 6 bases and 0 bases, there was a span of 12 bases. Germline values: CDR1 PRHDT, CDR2 FYEKMQ (reference sequence). Here the CDR3 reads CASSSVQYSGNTIYF. The CDR3 DNA sequence: TGTGCCAGCAGTTCGGTTCAATACTCTGGAAACACCATATATTTT.

The chain employs TRBV5-5 and TRBJ1-4; maybe TRBD1 (5 bases). Deletions cut 2 bases from V and 5 bases from J, with 19 bases between. In germline, CDR1 is SGHKS, CDR2 YYEKEE (reference sequence). This CDR3 comprises 17 residues. This chain's CDR3 is CASSFQSRQRRNEKLFF. CDR3 sequence (DNA): TGTGCCAGCAGCTTCCAGTCTAGACAGAGACGAAATGAAAAACTGTTTTTT.

This clone was observed a single time. V and J are TRBV2 and TRBJ2-2; perhaps TRBD2 as D (6 bases). Per the germline V gene, CDR1 is SNHLY and CDR2 is FYNNEI. V dropped 9 bases and J dropped 1 base, with 12 bases sitting between them. The CDR3 is 14 residues long. The CDR3 nucleotides are TGTGCCAGTGGTGGCGGGGAGAACACCGGGGAGCTGTTTTTT. Translating gives CASGGGENTGELFF.

CDR3: CASSLRTGVGYEQYF. CDR3 in DNA: TGTGCCAGCAGTTTACGGACGGGGGTTGGTTACGAGCAGTACTTC. The chain uses TRBV27 and TRBJ2-7; possibly TRBD2 for D (6 bases). The CDR3 has 15 residues. The germline V gene has CDR1 MNHEY and CDR2 SMNVEV (reference sequence). Trimming took off 2 bases at V and 4 bases at J, with 15 bases between the two ends.

The V call is TRBV20-1, the J call TRBJ2-7; TRBD1 matches at 9 bases. The CDR3 spans 12 residues. The germline CDR1 and CDR2 sequences are DFQATT and SNEGSKA (reference sequence). J was trimmed by 6 bases and V by 5 bases; bases with no gene match: 5. The CDR3 sequence is CSAGETGGEQYF. CDR3 nucleotide sequence: TGCAGTGCTGGTGAGACAGGGGGCGAGCAGTACTTC.

This chain uses TRBV5-1 with TRBJ2-5, with 12 positions matching TRBD2. The ends lost 1 base at V and 7 bases at J; junction bases unmatched: 8. CDR1 and CDR2 from the germline V gene are SGHRS and YFSETQ. The CDR3 consists of 16 residues. CDR3 coding DNA: TGCGCCAGCAGCTTGACTAGCGGGGGGTCCCTACGGACCCAGTACTTC. Translated, it gives CASSLTSGGSLRTQYF.

This chain uses TRBV3-1 (or the pseudogene TRBV3-2) with TRBJ1-2; perhaps TRBD1 as D (5 bases). CDR3 length: 12 amino acids. With 4 bases removed from V and 7 bases from J, the gap between germline ends came to 10 bases. In germline, CDR1 is LGHDT, CDR2 YNNKEL (reference sequence). The chain's CDR3 is CASSLGTVGYTF. The CDR3, as DNA: TGTGCCAGCAGCCTCGGGACTGTTGGCTACACCTTC.

The rearrangement links TRBV2 to TRBJ1-1; no reliable D call. Deletions cut 4 bases from V and 1 base from J, with 13 bases between. CDR1 is SNHLY and CDR2 is FYNNEI in the germline V gene. There are 15 residues in the CDR3. This CDR3 is CASSVTISWNTEAFF. CDR3 in DNA: TGTGCCAGCAGTGTAACTATCTCTTGGAACACTGAAGCTTTCTTT.

The chain has TRBV9 and TRBJ2-5, with 9 bases that match TRBD2. J lost 2 bases, V lost 0 bases, and 5 bases had no gene match. CDR3 size: 16 residues. Germline V gene lookup returns CDR1 SGDLS and CDR2 YYNGEE. The CDR3 here is CASSVGASGAQETQYF. CDR3 in DNA: TGTGCCAGCAGCGTAGGAGCTAGCGGGGCACAAGAGACCCAGTACTTC.

This rearrangement joins TRBV5-5 to TRBJ1-1, with no clear D. V shed 4 bases and J shed 6 bases, with 16 bases lying between them. CDR1 is SGHKS, CDR2 YYEKEE, per germline (reference sequence). This CDR3 is built from 14 residues. The CDR3 loop reads CASSLYQEVAEAFF. The CDR3 nucleotides are TGTGCCAGCAGCCTGTACCAGGAGGTCGCTGAAGCTTTCTTT.